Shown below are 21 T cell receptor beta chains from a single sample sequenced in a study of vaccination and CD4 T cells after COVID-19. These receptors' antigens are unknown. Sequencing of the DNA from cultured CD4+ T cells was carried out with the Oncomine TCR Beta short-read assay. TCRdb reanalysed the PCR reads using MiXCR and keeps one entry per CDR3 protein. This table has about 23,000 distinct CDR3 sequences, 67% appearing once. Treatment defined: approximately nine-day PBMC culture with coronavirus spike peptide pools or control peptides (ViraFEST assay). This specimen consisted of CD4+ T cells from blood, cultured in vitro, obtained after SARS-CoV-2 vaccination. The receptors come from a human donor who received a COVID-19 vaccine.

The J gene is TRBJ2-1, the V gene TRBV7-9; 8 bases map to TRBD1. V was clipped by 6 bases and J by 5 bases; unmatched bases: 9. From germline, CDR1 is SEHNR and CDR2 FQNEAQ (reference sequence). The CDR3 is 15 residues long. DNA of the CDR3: TGTGCCAGCAGGTCTACCGGGACAGGACACAATGAGCAGTTCTTC. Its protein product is CASRSTGTGHNEQFF.

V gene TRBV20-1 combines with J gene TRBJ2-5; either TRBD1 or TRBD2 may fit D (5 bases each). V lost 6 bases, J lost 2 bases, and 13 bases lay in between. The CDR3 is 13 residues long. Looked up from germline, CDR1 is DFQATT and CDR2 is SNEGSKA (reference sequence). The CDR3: CSAPGALQETQYF. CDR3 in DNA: TGCAGTGCCCCCGGGGCACTTCAAGAGACCCAGTACTTC.

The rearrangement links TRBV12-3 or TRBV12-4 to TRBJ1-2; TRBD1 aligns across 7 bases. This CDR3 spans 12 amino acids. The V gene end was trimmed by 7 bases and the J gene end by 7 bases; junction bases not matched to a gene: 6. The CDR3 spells CASNINRGGYTF. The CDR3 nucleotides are TGTGCCAGCAATATTAACAGGGGTGGCTACACCTTC.

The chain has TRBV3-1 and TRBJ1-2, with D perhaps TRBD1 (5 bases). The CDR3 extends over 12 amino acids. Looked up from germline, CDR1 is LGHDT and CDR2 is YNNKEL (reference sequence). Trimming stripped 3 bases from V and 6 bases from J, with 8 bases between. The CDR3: CASSHRVDGYTF. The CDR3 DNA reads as TGTGCCAGCAGCCACAGGGTTGATGGCTACACCTTC.

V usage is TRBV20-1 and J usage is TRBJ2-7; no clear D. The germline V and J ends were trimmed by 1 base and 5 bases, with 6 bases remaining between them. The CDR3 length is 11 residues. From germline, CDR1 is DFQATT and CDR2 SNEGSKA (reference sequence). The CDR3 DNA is TGCAGTGCTAGAGGAGGCCACGAGCAGTACTTC. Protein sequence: CSARGGHEQYF.

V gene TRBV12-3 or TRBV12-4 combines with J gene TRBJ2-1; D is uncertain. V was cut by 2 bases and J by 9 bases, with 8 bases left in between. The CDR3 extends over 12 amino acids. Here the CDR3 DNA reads TGTGCCAGCAGTTTACGGGCGACTGAGCAGTTCTTC. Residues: CASSLRATEQFF.

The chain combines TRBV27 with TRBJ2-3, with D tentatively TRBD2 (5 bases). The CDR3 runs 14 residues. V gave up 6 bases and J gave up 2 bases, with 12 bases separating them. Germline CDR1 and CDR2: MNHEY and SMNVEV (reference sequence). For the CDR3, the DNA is TGTGCCAGCAGCGCACGGGGAGTCACAGATACGCAGTATTTT. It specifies CASSARGVTDTQYF.

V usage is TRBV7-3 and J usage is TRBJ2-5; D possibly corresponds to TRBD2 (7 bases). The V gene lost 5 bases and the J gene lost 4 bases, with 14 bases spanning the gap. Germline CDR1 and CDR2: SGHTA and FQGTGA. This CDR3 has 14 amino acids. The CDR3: CASSQRGAGETQYF. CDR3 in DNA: TGTGCCAGCAGCCAACGGGGGGCGGGAGAGACCCAGTACTTC.

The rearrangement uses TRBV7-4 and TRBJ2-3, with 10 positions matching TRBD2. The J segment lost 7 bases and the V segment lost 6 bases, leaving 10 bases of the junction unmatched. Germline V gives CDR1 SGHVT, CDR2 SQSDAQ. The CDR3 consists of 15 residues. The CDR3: CASRRGTSVRNTQYF. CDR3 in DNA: TGTGCCAGCAGGAGGGGGACTAGCGTTCGAAATACGCAGTATTTT.

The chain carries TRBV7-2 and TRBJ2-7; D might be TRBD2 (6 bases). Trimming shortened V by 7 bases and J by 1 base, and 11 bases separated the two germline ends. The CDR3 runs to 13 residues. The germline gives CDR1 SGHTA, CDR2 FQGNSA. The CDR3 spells CASTRGTSYEQYF. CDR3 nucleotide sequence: TGTGCCAGCACTCGCGGGACTTCCTACGAGCAGTACTTC.

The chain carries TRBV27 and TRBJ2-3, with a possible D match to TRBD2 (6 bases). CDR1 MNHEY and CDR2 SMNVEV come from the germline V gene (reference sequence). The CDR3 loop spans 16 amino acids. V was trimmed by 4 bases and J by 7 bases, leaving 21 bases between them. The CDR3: CASSSGSGSKHYTQYF. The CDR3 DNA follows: TGTGCCAGCAGTTCCGGGAGTGGGTCCAAACATTATACGCAGTATTTT.

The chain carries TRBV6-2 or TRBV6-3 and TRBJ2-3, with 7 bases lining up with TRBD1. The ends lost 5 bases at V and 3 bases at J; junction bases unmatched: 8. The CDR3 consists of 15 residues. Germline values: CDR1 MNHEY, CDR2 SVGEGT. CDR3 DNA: TGTGCCAGCAGTCCGGACAGGATAGTTACAGATACGCAGTATTTT. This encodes CASSPDRIVTDTQYF.

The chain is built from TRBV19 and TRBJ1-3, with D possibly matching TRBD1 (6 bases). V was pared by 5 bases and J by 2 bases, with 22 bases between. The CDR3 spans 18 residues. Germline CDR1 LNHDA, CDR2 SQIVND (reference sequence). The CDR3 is CASSVPLTGYGTGNTIYF. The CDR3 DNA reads TGTGCCAGTAGTGTCCCTCTCACAGGGTACGGGACTGGAAACACCATATATTTT.

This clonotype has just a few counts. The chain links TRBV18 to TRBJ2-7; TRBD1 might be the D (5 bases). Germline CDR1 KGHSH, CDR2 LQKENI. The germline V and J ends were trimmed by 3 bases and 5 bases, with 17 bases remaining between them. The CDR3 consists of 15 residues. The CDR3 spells CASSPAQGRFDEQYF. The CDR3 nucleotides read TGTGCCAGCTCACCTGCCCAGGGAAGGTTTGACGAGCAGTACTTC.

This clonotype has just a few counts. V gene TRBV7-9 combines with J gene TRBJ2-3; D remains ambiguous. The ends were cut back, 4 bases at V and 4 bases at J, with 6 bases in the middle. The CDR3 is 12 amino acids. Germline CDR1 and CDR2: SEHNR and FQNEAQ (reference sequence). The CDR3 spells CASSSSADTQYF. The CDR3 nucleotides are TGTGCCAGCAGCTCCTCCGCAGATACGCAGTATTTT.

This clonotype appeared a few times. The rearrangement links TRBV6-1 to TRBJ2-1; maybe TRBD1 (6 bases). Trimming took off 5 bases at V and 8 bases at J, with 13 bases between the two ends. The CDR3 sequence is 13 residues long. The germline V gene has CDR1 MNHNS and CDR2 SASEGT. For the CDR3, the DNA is TGTGCCAGCAGTAGGGTGGGGGCGGATGAGCAGTTCTTC. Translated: CASSRVGADEQFF.

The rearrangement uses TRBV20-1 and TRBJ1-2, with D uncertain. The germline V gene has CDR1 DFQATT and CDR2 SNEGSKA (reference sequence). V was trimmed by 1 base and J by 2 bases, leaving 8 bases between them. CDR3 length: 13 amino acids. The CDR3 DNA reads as TGCAGTGCTAGAGCCGGGTGGAACTATGGCTACACCTTC. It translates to CSARAGWNYGYTF.

CDR3 region: CASSLTSGVTDTQYF. The DNA of the CDR3 is TGTGCCAGCAGCTTAACTAGCGGGGTCACAGATACGCAGTATTTT. This chain joins TRBV7-2 and TRBJ2-3, with 10 bases aligning to TRBD2. The CDR3 is 15 amino acids. Germline V gene lookup returns CDR1 SGHTA and CDR2 FQGNSA. The junction had 1 base not matched to a gene; V was cut back by 2 bases and J by 2 bases.

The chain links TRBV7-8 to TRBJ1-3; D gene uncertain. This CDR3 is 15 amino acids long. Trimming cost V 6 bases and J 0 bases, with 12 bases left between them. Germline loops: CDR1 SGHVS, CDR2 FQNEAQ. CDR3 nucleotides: TGTGCCAGCAGTCTTGGACTGAGCTCTGGAAACACCATATATTTT. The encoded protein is CASSLGLSSGNTIYF.

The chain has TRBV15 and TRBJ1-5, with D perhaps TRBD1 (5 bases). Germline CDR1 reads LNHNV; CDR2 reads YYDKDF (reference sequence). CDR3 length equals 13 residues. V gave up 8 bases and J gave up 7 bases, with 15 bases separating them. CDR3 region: CATSEVGGQPQHF. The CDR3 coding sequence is TGTGCCACCTCGGAGGTTGGGGGGCAGCCCCAGCATTTT.

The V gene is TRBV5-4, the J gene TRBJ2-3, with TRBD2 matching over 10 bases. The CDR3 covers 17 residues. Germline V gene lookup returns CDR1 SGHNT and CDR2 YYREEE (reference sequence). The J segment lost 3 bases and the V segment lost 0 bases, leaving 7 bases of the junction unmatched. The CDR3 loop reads CASSLGASGGMTDTQYF. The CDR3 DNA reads TGTGCCAGCAGCTTGGGTGCTAGCGGGGGTATGACAGATACGCAGTATTTT.